Sequencing of this T cell receptor beta chain was carried out in a study of persistence of HIV-infected CD4 T cells. Across the whole study: Suppressive ART had lasted a median of roughly eight years. General study points: CMV- and Gag-responding cells had lower TCRbeta richness than CD3/CD28-responding cells.

The libraries were made with immunoSEQ version 4 in survey mode. Data came from immunoSEQ multiplex PCR; TCRdb stores just in-frame clones and leaves some out. The sample consists of about 40,000 clones, 70% to 80% of them appearing once. This CDR3 contains 16 residues. The V end lost 1 base, the J end lost 0 bases, and 13 bases lay between the germline ends. Germline V lookup: CDR1 SGHTA, CDR2 FQGNSA. An overlapping HIV-1 Gag peptide pool stimulated these cells at 0.95 to 1 ug/peptide/mL. CD40L/CD69 double-negative CD45RO-high memory CD4+ T cells were collected. Donors had CD4+ T cell counts above 400 cells/uL and were CMV-seropositive. Stimulated PBMCs had first been depleted of CD8+ T cells. As regards this clone: The antigen remains unidentified.

The V and J genes are TRBV7-2 and TRBJ2-7; D may be TRBD1 (6 bases). This sequence originates from an adult man with HIV who was CMV-seropositive. The input for sequencing was CD4+ T cells sorted from PBMCs after roughly 18-hour stimulation, taken from a patient who received antiretroviral therapy. Written as DNA, the CDR3 is TGTGCCAGCAGCTTAGGGGGGACACTTCCCTCCTACGAGCAGTACTTC. Protein product: CASSLGGTLPSYEQYF.